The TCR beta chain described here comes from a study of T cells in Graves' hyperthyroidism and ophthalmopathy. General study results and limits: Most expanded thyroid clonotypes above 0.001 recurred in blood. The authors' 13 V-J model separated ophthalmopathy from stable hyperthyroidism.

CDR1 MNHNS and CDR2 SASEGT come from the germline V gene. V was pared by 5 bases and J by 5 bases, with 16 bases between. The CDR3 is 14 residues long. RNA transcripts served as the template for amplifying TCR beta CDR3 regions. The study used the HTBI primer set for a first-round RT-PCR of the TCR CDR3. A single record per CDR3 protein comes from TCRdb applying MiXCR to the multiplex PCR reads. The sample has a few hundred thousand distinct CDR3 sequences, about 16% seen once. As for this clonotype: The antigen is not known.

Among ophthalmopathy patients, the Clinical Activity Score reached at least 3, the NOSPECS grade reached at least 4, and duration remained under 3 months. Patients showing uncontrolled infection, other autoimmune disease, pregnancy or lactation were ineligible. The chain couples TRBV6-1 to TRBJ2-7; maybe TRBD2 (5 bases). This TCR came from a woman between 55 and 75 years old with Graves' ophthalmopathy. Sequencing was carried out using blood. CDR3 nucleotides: TGTGCCAGCAGTTATGAGCGGTTGAGGAACGAGCAGTACTTC. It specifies CASSYERLRNEQYF.